Below, 21 T cell receptor beta chains from the same sample are listed, as sequenced in a study of CD4 and CD8 cells across lung adenocarcinoma regions. TCRdb re-called the PCR reads through MiXCR, storing one row per CDR3 protein. The data show some 5,300 distinct CDR3 sequences, with approximately 50% seen just once and just under 20% held by the top ten. What was sequenced was CD4+ T cells from the margin of a lung tumor. The receptor source for this set is a male donor with lung adenocarcinoma. The CD4 and CD8 labels of this study may be unreliable.

The chain joins TRBV6-5 to TRBJ2-1; 7 bases are a match to TRBD2. The J call is uncertain, as TRBJ2-7 better fits the DNA end. Per the germline V gene, CDR1 is MNHEY and CDR2 is SVGAGI. This CDR3 comprises 16 residues. Here the CDR3 reads CASSYSGLAGEDEQYF. Here the CDR3 DNA reads TGTGCCAGCAGTTACTCGGGACTTGCGGGAGAAGATGAGCAGTACTTC.

This clonotype ranks as medium-sized. The gene calls are TRBV4-1 and TRBJ2-1; 10 bases line up with TRBD2. Trimming at V came to 1 base and at J to 4 bases, leaving 13 bases not matched to a gene. The CDR3 spans 19 residues. Germline-derived CDR1 and CDR2 are MGHRA and YSYEKL. CDR3 region: CASSQGAVSGRRVYNEQFF. DNA for the CDR3: TGCGCCAGCAGCCAAGGAGCTGTTAGCGGGAGGAGGGTTTACAATGAGCAGTTCTTC.

The chain combines TRBV12-3 or TRBV12-4 with TRBJ2-2, with D possibly being TRBD2 (5 bases). The CDR3 length is 12 residues. The V end was cut by 3 bases, the J end by 10 bases, with 9 bases between. The CDR3 loop reads CASSFGREELFF. The CDR3 DNA follows: TGTGCCAGCAGTTTTGGGAGAGAGGAGCTGTTTTTT.

This CDR3 reads CASSLIAGSWDNEQFF. The CDR3 coding sequence is TGTGCCAGCAGTTTAATAGCGGGATCGTGGGACAATGAGCAGTTCTTC. The chain recombines TRBV12-3 or TRBV12-4 with TRBJ2-1; 8 nucleotides match TRBD2. CDR3 length: 16 residues. V lost 2 bases to trimming and J lost 5 bases; unmatched junction nucleotides: 8.

Judged by abundance, this clonotype is large. The J gene is TRBJ2-3, the V gene TRBV6-5; D is possibly TRBD1 (6 bases). This CDR3 spans 15 amino acids. Trimming removed 4 bases from V and 3 bases from J, with 14 bases in between. CDR1 is MNHEY and CDR2 is SVGAGI in the germline V gene. The CDR3 loop is CASSSRQVGTDTQYF. The DNA of the CDR3 is TGTGCCAGCAGTTCGAGACAGGTCGGTACAGATACGCAGTATTTT.

This rearrangement joins TRBV7-2 to TRBJ2-1; D perhaps matches TRBD2 (6 bases). The germline V and J ends were trimmed by 4 bases and 6 bases, with 16 bases remaining between them. Germline assignment: CDR1 SGHTA and CDR2 FQGNSA. The CDR3 runs to 15 residues. CDR3 in DNA: TGTGCCAGCAGCTCCGGTAGGGCGGGGACCAATGAGCAGTTCTTC. Protein sequence: CASSSGRAGTNEQFF.

The chain carries TRBV6-1 and TRBJ2-3; 10 bases are a match to TRBD2. CDR1 is MNHNS and CDR2 is SASEGT in the germline V gene. The junction had 6 bases not matched to a gene; V was cut back by 5 bases and J by 4 bases. The CDR3 contains 15 residues. Written as DNA, the CDR3 is TGTGCCAGCAGTAGACTAGCGGGTTCTTCAGATACGCAGTATTTT. Protein product: CASSRLAGSSDTQYF.

Concerning this clonotype: At one of its ends the junction is not consistent with the germline gene, which may arise from a read error. CDR3: CASAGRRGGDQETQYF. CDR3 DNA sequence: TGCGCCAGCGCGGGGCGGAGGGGCGGGGACCAAGAGACGCAGTACTTC. The chain couples TRBV10-1 to TRBJ2-5; D possibly corresponds to TRBD2 (6 bases). Germline CDR1 reads WNHNN; CDR2 reads SYGVQD (reference sequence). CDR3 length: 16 residues.

V gene TRBV9 combines with J gene TRBJ2-1; D is perhaps TRBD1 or TRBD2 (7 bases each). V was cut by 4 bases and J by 7 bases, with 18 bases left in between. This CDR3 region has 15 residues. The germline V gene encodes CDR1 SGDLS and CDR2 YYNGEE. The CDR3 region is CASSLSGQGGNEQFF. CDR3 in DNA: TGTGCCAGCAGCCTTAGTGGGCAGGGGGGGAATGAGCAGTTCTTC.

V and J are TRBV7-2 and TRBJ2-3; 11 bases map to TRBD1. In germline, CDR1 is SGHTA, CDR2 FQGNSA. CDR3 length equals 14 residues. With 3 bases clipped from V and 6 bases from J, the junction kept 2 bases outside the gene matches. The CDR3 reads CASSFWDRGDTQYF. The CDR3 DNA follows: TGTGCCAGCAGCTTCTGGGACAGGGGGGATACGCAGTATTTT.

The V and J genes are TRBV27 and TRBJ2-1, with 11 bases lining up with TRBD2. After removal of 7 bases from V and 10 bases from J, the junction contained 12 bases not matched to a gene. The CDR3 runs to 15 residues. CDR1 is MNHEY, CDR2 SMNVEV, per germline (reference sequence). This CDR3 reads CASTAPTSGIKEQFF. CDR3 bases: TGTGCCAGCACCGCGCCGACTAGCGGGATAAAAGAGCAGTTCTTC.

The V call is TRBV9, the J call TRBJ2-1; 10 positions match TRBD2. The end of the DNA is better explained by TRBJ2-7, so the J call may be wrong. The CDR3 sequence is 15 residues long. Germline loops: CDR1 SGDLS, CDR2 YYNGEE. The CDR3 nucleotides read TGTGCCAGCAGCGGACCCTCTAGCGGGAGTTACGAGCAGTACTTC. The encoded protein is CASSGPSSGSYEQYF.

This clonotype turned up a few times. The J gene is TRBJ1-1, the V gene TRBV6-1; D gene ambiguous. The CDR3 is 15 amino acids. Germline-derived CDR1 and CDR2 are MNHNS and SASEGT. Trimming pared 2 bases from V and 1 base from J, leaving 11 bases between. Here the CDR3 reads CASSEFANGNTEAFF. Written as DNA, the CDR3 is TGTGCCAGCAGTGAATTTGCCAACGGGAACACTGAAGCTTTCTTT.

The chain recombines TRBV6-1 with TRBJ2-3, with D tentatively TRBD1 (5 bases). Germline V lookup: CDR1 MNHNS, CDR2 SASEGT. V was shortened by 6 bases and J by 0 bases, with 10 bases between the two germline ends. The CDR3 totals 14 residues. CDR3: CASRGPVSTDTQYF. The CDR3, as DNA: TGTGCCAGCAGGGGGCCTGTGAGCACAGATACGCAGTATTTT.

This clonotype was found many times. The V call is TRBV27, the J call TRBJ1-6, with no clear D. V was shortened by 2 bases and J by 10 bases, with 12 bases between the two germline ends. CDR3 length: 14 residues. Germline CDR1 and CDR2: MNHEY and SMNVEV (reference sequence). CDR3 protein: CASSLKLGKSPLHF. In DNA, the CDR3 is TGTGCCAGCAGTTTAAAGCTGGGCAAGTCACCCCTCCACTTT.

The chain links TRBV25-1 to TRBJ2-5; D might be TRBD1 (5 bases). This CDR3 is 16 amino acids long. The germline CDR1 and CDR2 sequences are MGHDK and SYGVNS. V lost 3 bases, J lost 11 bases, and 25 bases lay in between. The DNA of the CDR3 is TGTGCCAGCAGTGACCCCCCAGGGCTGGTTGTGTGTGAGCAGTACTTC. Encoded protein: CASSDPPGLVVCEQYF.

The chain joins TRBV5-1 to TRBJ2-3; TRBD1 matches at 8 bases. V lost 2 bases to trimming and J lost 3 bases; unmatched junction nucleotides: 2. The germline V gene encodes CDR1 SGHRS and CDR2 YFSETQ. This CDR3 has 14 residues. DNA for the CDR3: TGCGCCAGCAGCTTAGACAGGGGTACAGATACGCAGTATTTT. This translates into CASSLDRGTDTQYF.

The CDR3 protein is CASSQGLRGTGQGNIQYF. CDR3 nucleotide sequence: TGCGCCAGCAGCCAAGGTTTAAGAGGGACGGGTCAGGGAAACATTCAGTACTTC. The genes are TRBV4-1 and TRBJ2-4; tentatively, D is TRBD1 or TRBD2 (5 bases each). The V end lost 1 base, the J end lost 6 bases, and 22 bases lay between the germline ends. This CDR3 comprises 18 residues. From germline, CDR1 is MGHRA and CDR2 YSYEKL.

As concerns this clonotype: At one end the junction does not follow the germline gene, possibly because of a read error. J is TRBJ1-1 and V is TRBV6-1, with no clear D. CDR1 and CDR2 (germline): MNHNS, SASEGT. The CDR3 length is 12 residues. CDR3 sequence reads: CASSPVGTEASF. In nucleotides, the CDR3 is TGTGCCAGCAGCCCGGTGGGCACTGAAGCTTCCTTT.

Regarding this clonotype: The junction differs from germline at one of its ends, possibly a read error. V gene TRBV6-4 combines with J gene TRBJ2-1; 8 bases are shared with TRBD2. The CDR3 runs to 15 residues. Germline CDR1 and CDR2: MRHNA and SNTAGT. The DNA for the CDR3 is TGTGCCAGCAGTGACCTGGCGGGGGGCGTAAATACGCAGTACTTT. Its protein is CASSDLAGGVNTQYF.

A note on this clonotype: An end of the junction does not agree with germline; a read error may underlie this. The V gene is TRBV10-3, the J gene TRBJ2-3; a weak D match, TRBD1 (6 bases). CDR3 length equals 13 residues. Germline CDR1 is ENHRY and CDR2 is SYGVKD. The CDR3 protein is CAISESWTDTEYF. CDR3 nucleotide sequence: TGTGCCATCAGTGAGTCGTGGACAGATACGGAGTATTTC.